The 9 T cell receptor beta chains below all came from one sample that was sequenced in a study of T cell responses to AZD1222 COVID-19 vaccine (dated by TCRdb to the early 2020s). In light of the paper, this sample's time point label describes: about 28 days (+/-7) after the second vaccine dose. The library was produced with the immunoSEQ multiplex PCR assay. Held by TCRdb, this immuneACCESS table contains in-frame sequences only and omits some clones. Under half of the omission traces to an unresolved V gene where checked; the cause of the rest is unknown. In this sample the table shows some 190,000 clones, about 89% of which occur a single time. 1.5% to 2% of the sample is held by the ten biggest clonotypes. Specimen: peripheral blood, collected 28 days after the second AZD1222 dose. Every receptor here comes from an adult who received the AZD1222 COVID-19 vaccine.

The chain couples TRBV4-2 to TRBJ1-3; D is possibly TRBD1 (6 bases). The CDR3 consists of 16 residues. V was clipped by 6 bases and J by 2 bases, with 17 bases between them. Germline lookup yields CDR1 LGHNA and CDR2 YNFKEQ. The CDR3 protein is CASSLQLGATGNTIYF. CDR3 coding DNA: TGTGCCAGCAGTCTTCAGCTGGGGGCAACTGGAAACACCATATATTTT.

The genes are TRBV4-2 and TRBJ2-7; TRBD2 aligns across 8 bases. This CDR3 contains 16 residues. The V gene end was trimmed by 3 bases and the J gene end by 5 bases; junction bases not matched to a gene: 12. Germline CDR1 reads LGHNA; CDR2 reads YNFKEQ. Here the CDR3 reads CASSQAAGKRENEQYF. Written as DNA, the CDR3 is TGTGCCAGCAGCCAGGCGGCGGGTAAGCGGGAGAACGAGCAGTACTTC.

The chain links TRBV6-6 to TRBJ2-5, with unresolved D. The length of the CDR3 is 12 residues. Trimming pared 2 bases from V and 5 bases from J, leaving 6 bases between. The germline V gene encodes CDR1 MNHNY and CDR2 SVGAGI (reference sequence). CDR3 coding DNA: TGTGCCAGCAGTTACACGAGGGAGACCCAGTACTTC. Translating it yields CASSYTRETQYF.

This chain links TRBV5-1 with TRBJ2-3, with 7 bases matching TRBD1. This CDR3 has 13 amino acids. Germline V lookup: CDR1 SGHRS, CDR2 YFSETQ. The J segment lost 6 bases and the V segment lost 0 bases, leaving 1 base of the junction unmatched. The CDR3 loop reads CASSLAQGDTQYF. For the CDR3, the DNA is TGCGCCAGCAGCTTGGCACAGGGGGATACGCAGTATTTT.

This clone is a singleton in its sample. V usage is TRBV5-4 and J usage is TRBJ1-6; D gene unclear. V dropped 3 bases and J dropped 6 bases, with 4 bases sitting between them. The CDR3 extends over 12 amino acids. The germline V gene encodes CDR1 SGHNT and CDR2 YYREEE (reference sequence). CDR3 loop: CASSYLNSPLHF. In DNA, the CDR3 is TGTGCCAGCAGCTACCTTAATTCACCCCTCCACTTT. Drawing the rest from reference TRBV5-4 and TRBJ1-6, the complete variable domain is ETGVTQSPTHLIKTRGQQVTLRCSSQSGHNTVSWYQQALGQGPQFIFQYYREEENGRGNFPPRFSGLQFPNYSSELNVNALELDDSALYLCASSYLNSPLHFGNGTRLTVT.

The chain carries TRBV29-1 and TRBJ1-1, with D unresolved. Looked up from germline, CDR1 is SQVTM and CDR2 is ANQGSEA. The length of the CDR3 is 16 residues. V lost 1 base and J 1 base, leaving 16 bases between the germline ends. In nucleotides, the CDR3 is TGCAGCGTTGAAGTTTCCGGACCCCATTGGAACACTGAAGCTTTCTTT. Translation: CSVEVSGPHWNTEAFF.

The V and J genes are TRBV5-1 and TRBJ1-1; 9 bases fit TRBD1. Germline CDR1 is SGHRS and CDR2 is YFSETQ. The CDR3 has 14 residues. V gave up 4 bases and J gave up 3 bases; unmatched junction bases: 4. The CDR3 here is CASSMGQGYTEAFF. CDR3 nucleotide sequence: TGCGCCAGCAGCATGGGACAGGGATACACTGAAGCTTTCTTT.

The gene calls are TRBV5-1 and TRBJ2-7; possible D gene TRBD1, 6 bases. The CDR3 totals 14 residues. Per germline, CDR1 SGHRS and CDR2 YFSETQ. V lost 2 bases and J 6 bases, leaving 15 bases between the germline ends. CDR3 nucleotide sequence: TGCGCCAGCAGCTTACAGGGTTCGGCTTTCGAGCAGTACTTC. Translating it yields CASSLQGSAFEQYF.

V and J are TRBV6-6 and TRBJ1-3; D ambiguous. V lost 2 bases to trimming and J lost 0 bases, with 5 bases between them. There are 14 residues in the CDR3. CDR1 is MNHNY and CDR2 is SVGAGI in the germline V gene (reference sequence). CDR3 sequence reads: CASSYESSGNTIYF. The CDR3 coding sequence is TGTGCCAGCAGTTACGAGAGCTCTGGAAACACCATATATTTT.